This TCR beta chain derives from a study of blood T cell repertoires in COVID-19. Study background: Sites in the United States, Italy and Spain provided acute and convalescent COVID-19 samples. Nucleic acid was either cDNA or gDNA, and it came from T cells, B-cell-depleted T cells, or PBMCs.

Under the authors' procedure: Researchers report that nucleated cell counts were estimated from reference gene primer amplification. TCRdb's table, derived via immunoSEQ multiplex PCR, lists solely in-frame clones and lacks some. That table furnishes V, J and clone size, whereas the DNA furnished D and trimming. The table lists roughly 230,000 clones, around 83% of them singletons, with approximately 7% in the top ten. The CDR3 runs 13 residues. Germline loops: CDR1 SGHRS, CDR2 YFSETQ. V lost 4 bases and J lost 6, with 13 bases in between. The clonotype comes from a woman between 50 and 59 years old with acute or convalescent COVID-19. The sample consisted of peripheral blood. The gene calls are TRBV5-1 and TRBJ1-1; no clear D. CDR3 sequence reads: CASSPNGIAEAFF. The CDR3, as DNA: TGCGCCAGCAGCCCCAACGGGATCGCTGAAGCTTTCTTT.